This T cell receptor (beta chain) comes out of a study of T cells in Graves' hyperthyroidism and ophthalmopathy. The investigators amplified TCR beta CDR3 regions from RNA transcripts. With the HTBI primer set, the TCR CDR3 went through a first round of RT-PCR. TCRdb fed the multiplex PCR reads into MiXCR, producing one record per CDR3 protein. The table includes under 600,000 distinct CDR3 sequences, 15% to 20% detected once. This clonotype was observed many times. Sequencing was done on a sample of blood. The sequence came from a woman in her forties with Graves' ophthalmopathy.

CDR3 in DNA: TGTGCCAGCTCACCACCGGGGACTCCCAGTAACGATGAGCAGTTCTTC. Translated, it gives CASSPPGTPSNDEQFF. The chain uses TRBV18 and TRBJ2-1, with TRBD2 as a possible D gene (6 bases). Trimming removed 0 bases from V and 8 bases from J, with 17 bases in between. This CDR3 comprises 16 residues. Germline V gene data show CDR1 as KGHSH and CDR2 as LQKENI.